This T cell receptor (beta chain) was captured by sequencing in a study of blood T cell repertoires in COVID-19. Study summary: Sample material is recorded as cDNA or gDNA derived from T cells, B-cell-depleted T cells, or PBMCs.

Sequencing was performed with immunoSEQ multiplex PCR; in TCRdb, only in-frame clones are kept and a portion is missing. Of about 250,000 clones listed, 80% to 85% were seen once; the top ten hold 15% to 19%. Per the germline V gene, CDR1 is MNHEY and CDR2 is SVGAGI. The CDR3 loop spans 16 amino acids. The V end was cut by 0 bases, the J end by 4 bases, with 15 bases between. The count of this clone is one. The rearrangement joins TRBV6-5 to TRBJ1-1, with D perhaps matching TRBD1 (6 bases). This TCR derives from a person aged 65-85 years with COVID-19, enrolled during active disease. Sequencing was done on a sample of peripheral blood. The CDR3 sequence: CASSYSAGGGSTEAFF. Written as DNA, the CDR3 is TGTGCCAGCAGTTACTCGGCCGGCGGGGGCTCCACTGAAGCTTTCTTT.